This T cell receptor (beta chain) was retrieved from a study of blood T cell repertoires in COVID-19. V was cut by 1 base and J by 4 bases, with 16 bases left in between. This CDR3 spans 16 amino acids. Germline CDR1 and CDR2: SGHTA and FQGNSA. How the authors handled the data: Quantification of nucleated cells was approximated via reference gene primer amplification. Here immunoSEQ multiplex PCR was the method, and the copy in TCRdb shows in-frame clones only, minus some. Clone size and the V and J calls come from that table; the DNA yielded D and trimming. Of 360,000 or so clones listed, roughly nine tenths are singletons. Enrolled through a virtual design, the participants were between 18 and 89 years of age and came from under 30 US areas. Assignments of participants to cohorts depended upon their own reported clinical history.

This receptor was identified in a woman aged 25 to 39 who had recovered from COVID-19. The sequenced sample consisted of PBMCs or T cells enriched from blood (not recorded which). V and J are TRBV7-2 and TRBJ1-1, with TRBD1 as a possible D gene (5 bases). CDR3 coding DNA: TGTGCCAGCAGCTTAGGGGCCAGGGCGGGGACCACTGAAGCTTTCTTT. Translated, it gives CASSLGARAGTTEAFF.